These 13 T cell receptor beta chains were all obtained from the same sample, sequenced in a study. TCRdb re-called the 5' RACE reads through MiXCR, storing one row per CDR3 protein. The data show thousands of distinct CDR3 sequences, 50% to 55% seen once. Material for sequencing was memory CD4+ T cells sorted from a lymph node. The sample's subset: memory CD4+ T cells, CD4+CD45RO+CD25-. Every receptor here comes from a female donor with breast cancer.

V is TRBV29-1 and J is TRBJ2-5; 11 nucleotides agree with TRBD1. Germline CDR1 reads SQVTM; CDR2 reads ANQGSEA. Trimming removed 6 bases from V and 5 bases from J; junction bases left unmatched: 8. The CDR3 length is 14 residues. This CDR3 reads CSVPRTGGRETQYF. The CDR3 DNA sequence: TGCAGCGTCCCTCGGACAGGGGGCAGGGAGACCCAGTACTTC.

The chain combines TRBV12-3 or TRBV12-4 with TRBJ2-1, with D perhaps matching TRBD2 (5 bases). The CDR3 totals 13 residues. V lost 5 bases, J lost 6 bases, and 11 bases lay in between. CDR3 sequence (DNA): TGTGCCAGCAGTCGTGGGGAGAGCAATGAGCAGTTCTTC. Its translation is CASSRGESNEQFF.

The chain employs TRBV3-1 and TRBJ1-4, with TRBD1 as a possible D gene (5 bases). This CDR3 is 15 amino acids long. The germline V and J ends were trimmed by 4 bases and 7 bases, with 16 bases remaining between them. CDR1 is LGHDT, CDR2 YNNKEL, per germline (reference sequence). The CDR3 sequence is CASSPRSGRGEKLFF. The CDR3, as DNA: TGTGCCAGCAGCCCGAGGTCTGGGAGGGGTGAAAAACTGTTTTTT.

CDR3 in DNA: TGTGCCAGCAGTCCGACACGGGCTAATGAAAAACTGTTTTTT. Protein: CASSPTRANEKLFF. The genes are TRBV2 and TRBJ1-4; D remains unclear. CDR3 length equals 14 residues. Germline V gene sequence: CDR1 SNHLY, CDR2 FYNNEI. Trimming removed 5 bases at V and 3 bases at J, with 10 bases between.

This clonotype was recorded a few times. This chain connects TRBV10-3 to TRBJ2-3; 7 nucleotides match TRBD2. With 3 bases clipped from V and 4 bases from J, the junction kept 10 bases outside the gene matches. The germline gives CDR1 ENHRY, CDR2 SYGVKD. CDR3 length equals 16 residues. The CDR3: CAISEGDYQDADTQYF. The CDR3 bases are TGTGCCATCAGTGAAGGGGACTATCAGGACGCAGATACGCAGTATTTT.

This clonotype has just a few counts. The V and J genes are TRBV7-2 and TRBJ1-1; 8 bases map to TRBD1. Germline loops: CDR1 SGHTA, CDR2 FQGNSA. The CDR3 loop spans 16 amino acids. Germline trimming cut 5 bases from V and 2 bases from J; bases unmatched to any gene: 10. In DNA, the CDR3 is TGTGCCAGCAGCCCAAGGACAGGGTGGGATAACACTGAAGCTTTCTTT. It specifies CASSPRTGWDNTEAFF.

This clonotype came up a few times. This chain uses TRBV6-4 with TRBJ2-3, with D perhaps TRBD1 (5 bases). Trimming pared 10 bases from V and 3 bases from J, leaving 14 bases between. The germline CDR1 and CDR2 sequences are MRHNA and SNTAGT. The length of the CDR3 is 13 residues. The CDR3 DNA is TGTGCCACCAAAGGGGTTCTAACAGATACGCAGTATTTT. Its translation: CATKGVLTDTQYF.

This clonotype has only a few counts. The chain couples TRBV29-1 to TRBJ1-5; D not resolved. With 4 bases removed from V and 3 bases from J, the gap between germline ends came to 10 bases. The V gene's germline CDR1 is SQVTM and CDR2 ANQGSEA. CDR3 length: 13 amino acids. The CDR3: CSVVSGFNQPQHF. The CDR3 nucleotides read TGCAGCGTTGTATCGGGTTTCAATCAGCCCCAGCATTTT.

In its sample, this clonotype was seen a few times. The chain combines TRBV27 with TRBJ2-3; 7 bases agree with TRBD2. Germline V lookup: CDR1 MNHEY, CDR2 SMNVEV (reference sequence). This CDR3 comprises 16 residues. J gave up 2 bases and V 5 bases, and 10 bases lay outside the gene matches. The CDR3 loop reads CASSRYGLGVTDTQYF. In DNA form, the CDR3 reads TGTGCCAGCAGTCGTTACGGACTAGGTGTCACAGATACGCAGTATTTT.

V usage is TRBV20-1 and J usage is TRBJ1-1; D call uncertain. Germline V gives CDR1 DFQATT, CDR2 SNEGSKA (reference sequence). The CDR3 runs to 14 residues. Trimming shortened V by 2 bases and J by 5 bases, and 15 bases separated the two germline ends. The DNA for the CDR3 is TGCAGTGCTAGACCGCCCCACGGTAGAACTGAAGCTTTCTTT. Translated: CSARPPHGRTEAFF.

This clonotype has just a few counts. The V gene is TRBV3-1, the J gene TRBJ1-6; D is ambiguous. V dropped 2 bases and J dropped 6 bases, with 5 bases sitting between them. This CDR3 has 13 amino acids. Germline V CDR1 and CDR2: LGHDT, YNNKEL (reference sequence). This CDR3 is CASSQLINSPLHF. The DNA for the CDR3 is TGTGCCAGCAGCCAACTGATTAATTCACCCCTCCACTTT.

This chain joins TRBV10-3 and TRBJ2-3; either TRBD1 or TRBD2 may supply D (5 bases each). Germline-derived CDR1 and CDR2 are ENHRY and SYGVKD. Trimming stripped 11 bases from V and 1 base from J, with 16 bases between. The CDR3 covers 14 residues. The chain's CDR3 is CALREQEGTDTQYF. In DNA form, the CDR3 reads TGTGCCCTTCGGGAACAGGAGGGCACAGATACGCAGTATTTT.

The chain carries TRBV6-6 and TRBJ2-2, with D possibly TRBD1 on 6 matching bases. Germline V gives CDR1 MNHNY, CDR2 SVGAGI (reference sequence). CDR3 length: 13 amino acids. Trimming shortened V by 2 bases and J by 7 bases, and 8 bases separated the two germline ends. The CDR3 spells CASSYVQGGELFF. In nucleotides, the CDR3 is TGTGCCAGCAGTTACGTACAGGGCGGGGAGCTGTTTTTT.